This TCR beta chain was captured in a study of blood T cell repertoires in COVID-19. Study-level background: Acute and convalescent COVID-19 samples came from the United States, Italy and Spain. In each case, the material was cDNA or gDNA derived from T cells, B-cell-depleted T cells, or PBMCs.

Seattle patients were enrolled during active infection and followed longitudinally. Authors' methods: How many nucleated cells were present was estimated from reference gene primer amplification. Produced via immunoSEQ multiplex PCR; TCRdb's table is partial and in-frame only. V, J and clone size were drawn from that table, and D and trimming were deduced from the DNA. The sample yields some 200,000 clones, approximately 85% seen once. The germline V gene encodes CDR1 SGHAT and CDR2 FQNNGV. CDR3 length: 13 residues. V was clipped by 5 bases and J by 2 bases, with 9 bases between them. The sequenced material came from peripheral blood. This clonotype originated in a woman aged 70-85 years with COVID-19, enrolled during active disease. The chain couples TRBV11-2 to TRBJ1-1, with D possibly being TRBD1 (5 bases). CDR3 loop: CASSQQENTEAFF. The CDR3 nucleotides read TGTGCCAGCAGCCAACAGGAAAACACTGAAGCTTTCTTT.